This TCR beta chain was identified during a study of blood T cell repertoires in COVID-19. Study-level information: Sources were T cells, B-cell-depleted T cells, or PBMCs; the material itself was cDNA or gDNA.

The CDR3 covers 15 residues. Losses at the gene ends were 2 bases for V and 4 bases for J; bases not matched to a gene: 6. Germline CDR1 and CDR2: SGDLS and YYNGEE. Participant-given clinical history determined each cohort assignment. Per the authors' pipeline: Reference gene primers were amplified, and this amplification served to estimate nucleated cell counts. Libraries were prepared by immunoSEQ multiplex PCR; TCRdb keeps only in-frame clonotypes and omits some of them. The V and J calls and clone size were taken over from that table, and D and trimming were inferred from the DNA. This repertoire shows approximately 300,000 clones, around nine tenths found once; its top ten account for roughly 5.2%.

The gene calls are TRBV9 and TRBJ2-1, with 7 bases lining up with TRBD1. This sequence originates from a man aged 60 to 69 who had recovered from COVID-19. Material: PBMCs or T cells enriched from blood (not recorded which). This chain's CDR3 is CASSVRDSGYNEQFF. CDR3 coding DNA: TGTGCCAGCAGCGTCCGGGACAGCGGATACAATGAGCAGTTCTTC.